Described below is a single TCR beta chain sequence and its context. The antigen is undetermined. The PCR ran on 60 Vbeta and 13 Jbeta primers. Sequenced by immunoSEQ multiplex PCR; TCRdb stores in-frame clones only, minus some. The data show roughly 150,000 clones, around four fifths seen once. These data originate in a study of cytomegalovirus exposure and HLA in healthy donors. Study overall: Earlier, 117 million unique TCR beta sequences were recovered from about 200 million T cells by an analysis. General observations from the study: Most sequenced TCRs were rare (though some public TCRs occurred in many donors). Follow-up analysis later connected one missense variant in DCLRE1C with trimming of TCR beta V- and J-genes.

With 4 bases removed from V and 4 bases from J, the gap between germline ends came to 17 bases. This CDR3 is built from 16 residues. Sequenced material: PBMCs. The sequence came from a girl aged 2 to 10 in good health and CMV-seropositive. V gene TRBV23-1 combines with J gene TRBJ2-4; possible D gene TRBD1, 5 bases. TRBV23-1 is classed as an ORF, of uncertain function. CDR3 loop: CASSPYPGHWKNIQYF. The CDR3 DNA reads TGCGCCAGCAGTCCCTACCCTGGACATTGGAAAAACATTCAGTACTTC.